Below, 8 T cell receptor beta chains from the same sample are listed, as sequenced in a study of lymphopenia after photon versus proton radiotherapy. Here immunoSEQ multiplex PCR was the method, and the copy in TCRdb shows in-frame clones only, minus some. The sample carries some 25,000 clones, 75% to 90% recorded once. This specimen was peripheral blood, taken from a patient treated with photon-based radiotherapy. The receptors were sampled from a man aged 25-45 years with gastric cancer.

This chain links TRBV5-1 with TRBJ1-1; D might be TRBD1 (5 bases). The CDR3 spans 15 residues. V lost 4 bases and J 0 bases, leaving 13 bases between the germline ends. The germline gives CDR1 SGHRS, CDR2 YFSETQ. CDR3 bases: TGCGCCAGCAGCCCGGAGGGGATCCTGAACACTGAAGCTTTCTTT. Protein: CASSPEGILNTEAFF.

This clone has more than one count but fewer than ten. The gene calls are TRBV7-9 and TRBJ2-1, with a possible D match to TRBD2 (7 bases). CDR1 SEHNR and CDR2 FQNEAQ come from the germline V gene (reference sequence). V was pared by 5 bases and J by 6 bases, with 8 bases between. This CDR3 region has 12 residues. The CDR3 DNA reads as TGTGCCAGCAGCCGGGGGGCCAATGAGCAGTTCTTC. Translating it yields CASSRGANEQFF.

The chain carries TRBV7-2 and TRBJ2-4; 14 bases map to TRBD2. V was pared by 3 bases and J by 7 bases, with 5 bases of the junction left unmatched. The CDR3 totals 16 residues. Germline CDR1 reads SGHTA; CDR2 reads FQGNSA. This CDR3 reads CASSLTSGGAGNIQYF. The CDR3 bases are TGTGCCAGCAGCTTGACTAGCGGGGGGGCCGGGAACATTCAGTACTTC.

V gene TRBV4-3 combines with J gene TRBJ2-3; 9 bases line up with TRBD2. Germline trimming cut 5 bases from V and 3 bases from J; bases unmatched to any gene: 9. The CDR3 spans 16 residues. The V gene's germline CDR1 is LGHNA and CDR2 YSLEER. The DNA for the CDR3 is TGCGCCAGCAGCTACTCCGTAGCGGGAGATACAGATACGCAGTATTTT. It codes for CASSYSVAGDTDTQYF.

The rearrangement joins TRBV9 to TRBJ1-4, with 8 bases aligning to TRBD1. Looked up from germline, CDR1 is SGDLS and CDR2 is YYNGEE. After removal of 4 bases from V and 2 bases from J, the junction contained 4 bases not matched to a gene. The CDR3 is 15 amino acids. Written as DNA, the CDR3 is TGTGCCAGCAGCTCCAGGGACAGGACTAATGAAAAACTGTTTTTT. Translation: CASSSRDRTNEKLFF.

The sample holds a few counts of this clone. This chain uses TRBV13 with TRBJ1-2; D remains ambiguous. Germline CDR1 and CDR2: PRHDT and FYEKMQ (reference sequence). Deletions cut 5 bases from V and 0 bases from J, with 10 bases between. The CDR3 has 14 residues. The DNA for the CDR3 is TGTGCCAGCAGCGCCGGACGAGCTAACTATGGCTACACCTTC. This encodes CASSAGRANYGYTF. Using reference TRBV13 and TRBJ1-2 for the parts outside the CDR3, the full variable domain is AAGVIQSPRHLIKEKRETATLKCYPIPRHDTVYWYQQGPGQDPQFLISFYEKMQSDKGSIPDRFSAQQFSDYHSELNMSSLELGDSALYFCASSAGRANYGYTFGSGTRLTVV.

This chain's CDR3 is CASSKTSRDEQFF. CDR3 bases: TGTGCCAGCTCCAAGACGAGTCGGGATGAGCAGTTCTTC. The chain couples TRBV27 to TRBJ2-1; no firm D call. The CDR3 is made up of 13 amino acids. V lost 8 bases, J lost 8 bases, and 16 bases lay in between. Germline V gene sequence: CDR1 MNHEY, CDR2 SMNVEV (reference sequence).

This chain connects TRBV19 to TRBJ1-1; D unresolved. Germline loops: CDR1 LNHDA, CDR2 SQIVND (reference sequence). The CDR3 contains 13 residues. Trimming took off 3 bases at V and 0 bases at J, with 5 bases between the two ends. The CDR3, as DNA: TGTGCCAGTAGTATGGCAGTGAACACTGAAGCTTTCTTT. This gives the protein CASSMAVNTEAFF.